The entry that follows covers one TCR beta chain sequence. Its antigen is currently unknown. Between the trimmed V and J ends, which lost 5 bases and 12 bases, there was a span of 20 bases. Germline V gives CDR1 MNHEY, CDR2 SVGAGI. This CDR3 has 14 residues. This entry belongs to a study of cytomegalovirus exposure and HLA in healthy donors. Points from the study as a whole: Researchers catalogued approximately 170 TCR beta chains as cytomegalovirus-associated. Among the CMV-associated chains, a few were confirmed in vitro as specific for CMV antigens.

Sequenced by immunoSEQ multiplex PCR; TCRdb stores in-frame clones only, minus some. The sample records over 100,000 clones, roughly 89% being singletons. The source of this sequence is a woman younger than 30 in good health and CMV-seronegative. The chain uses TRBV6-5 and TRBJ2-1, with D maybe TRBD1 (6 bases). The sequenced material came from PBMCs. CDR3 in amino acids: CASSHTTGLVMQFF. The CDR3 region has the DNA TGTGCCAGCAGTCATACAACAGGGTTGGTTATGCAGTTCTTC.